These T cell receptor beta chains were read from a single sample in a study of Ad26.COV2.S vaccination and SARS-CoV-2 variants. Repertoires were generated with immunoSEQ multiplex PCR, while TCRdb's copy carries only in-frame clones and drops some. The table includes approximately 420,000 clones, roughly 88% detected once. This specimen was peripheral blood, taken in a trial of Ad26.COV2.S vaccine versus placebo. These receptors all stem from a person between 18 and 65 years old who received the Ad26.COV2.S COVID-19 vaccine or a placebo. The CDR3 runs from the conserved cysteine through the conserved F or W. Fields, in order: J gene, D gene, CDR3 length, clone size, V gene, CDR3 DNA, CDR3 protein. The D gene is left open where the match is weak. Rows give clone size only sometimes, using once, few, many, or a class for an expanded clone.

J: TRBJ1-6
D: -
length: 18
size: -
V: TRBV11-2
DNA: TGTGCCAGCAGCTTAGTAAGAGGGAGACTAGTTTTAAATTCACCCCTCCACTTT
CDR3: CASSLVRGRLVLNSPLHF

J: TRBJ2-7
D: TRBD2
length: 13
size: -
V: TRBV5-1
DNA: TGCGCCAGCTGGGAGGGACTCTCCTACGAGCAGTACTTC
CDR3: CASWEGLSYEQYF

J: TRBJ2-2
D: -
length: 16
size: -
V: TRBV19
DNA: TGTGCCAGTAGTATAGGGGGTAATTCGAACACCGGGGAGCTGTTTTTT
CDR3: CASSIGGNSNTGELFF

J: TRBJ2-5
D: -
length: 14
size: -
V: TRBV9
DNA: TGTGCCAGCAGCGTAACGGAGATCCAAGAGACCCAGTACTTC
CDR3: CASSVTEIQETQYF

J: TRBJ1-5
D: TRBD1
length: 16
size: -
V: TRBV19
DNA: TGTGCCAGTAGTAGCACGACAGGGGCTAGCAATCAGCCCCAGCATTTT
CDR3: CASSSTTGASNQPQHF

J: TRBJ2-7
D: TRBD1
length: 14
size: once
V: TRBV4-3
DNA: TGCGCCAGCAGCCCACGGGACAGGGGGCTTGAGCAGTACTTC
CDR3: CASSPRDRGLEQYF

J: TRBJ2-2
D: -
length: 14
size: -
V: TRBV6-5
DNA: TGTGCCAGCAGCCAAAGGGGTACAGCCGGGGAGCTGTTTTTT
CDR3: CASSQRGTAGELFF

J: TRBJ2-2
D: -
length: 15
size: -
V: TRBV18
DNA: TGTGCCAGCTCACCACGGACAACCGGTGCCGGGGAGCTGTTTTTT
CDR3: CASSPRTTGAGELFF

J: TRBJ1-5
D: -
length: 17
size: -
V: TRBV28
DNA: TGTGCCAGCAGTTTAGGGGCCGCAGGGAGTAGCAATCAGCCCCAGCATTTT
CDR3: CASSLGAAGSSNQPQHF

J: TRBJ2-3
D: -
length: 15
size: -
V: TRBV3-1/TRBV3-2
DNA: TGTGCCAGCAGCTCCGGAGGAGGGCCCACAGATACGCAGTATTTT
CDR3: CASSSGGGPTDTQYF

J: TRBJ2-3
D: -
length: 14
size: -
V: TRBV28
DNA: TGTGCCAGCAGTTTAGGCCTCCTGCGAGATACGCAGTATTTT
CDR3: CASSLGLLRDTQYF

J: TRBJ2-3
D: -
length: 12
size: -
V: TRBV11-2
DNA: TGTGCCAGCAGCTTAGCTGGAGATACGCAGTATTTT
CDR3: CASSLAGDTQYF

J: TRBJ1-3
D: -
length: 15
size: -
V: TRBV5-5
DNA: TGTGCCAGCAGCTTGGGCGGTCACTCTGGAAACACCATATATTTT
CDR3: CASSLGGHSGNTIYF

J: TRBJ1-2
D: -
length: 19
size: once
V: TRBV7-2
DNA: TGTGCCAGCAGCCCAGCGAAAGTCCCGTTTGGAGGATTCAACTATGGCTACACCTTC
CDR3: CASSPAKVPFGGFNYGYTF

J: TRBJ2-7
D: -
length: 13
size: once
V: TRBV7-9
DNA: TGTGCCAGCAGCTTGGGCGTCTCCTACGAGCAGTACTTC
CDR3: CASSLGVSYEQYF

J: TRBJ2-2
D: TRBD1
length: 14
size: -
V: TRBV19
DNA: TGTGCCAGTAGTAAAGACAGGGCGGGCGGGGAGCTGTTTTTT
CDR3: CASSKDRAGGELFF

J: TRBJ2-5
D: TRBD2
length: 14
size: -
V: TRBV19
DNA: TGTGCCAGTAGTATCAACGGGGGGGCAGAGACCCAGTACTTC
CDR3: CASSINGGAETQYF

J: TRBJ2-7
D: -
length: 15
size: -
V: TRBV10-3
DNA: TGTGCCATCCAGGGTGGCGACCCTACCTCCTACGAGCAGTACTTC
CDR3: CAIQGGDPTSYEQYF

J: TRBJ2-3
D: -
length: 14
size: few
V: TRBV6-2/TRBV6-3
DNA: TGTGCCAGCAGTCGAGGGGGGGCCACAGATACGCAGTATTTT
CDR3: CASSRGGATDTQYF

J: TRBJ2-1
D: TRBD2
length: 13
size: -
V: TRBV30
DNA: TGTGCCTGGGGTAGCGGGGCCTACAATGAGCAGTTCTTC
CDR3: CAWGSGAYNEQFF

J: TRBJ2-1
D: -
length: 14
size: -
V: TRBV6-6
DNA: TGTGCCAGCAGTTACAGGGGGTTCTACAATGAGCAGTTCTTC
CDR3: CASSYRGFYNEQFF

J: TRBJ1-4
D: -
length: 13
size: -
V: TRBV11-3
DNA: TGTGCCAGCAGCTTAGCCTACGGGTCTGAACTGTTTTTT
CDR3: CASSLAYGSELFF

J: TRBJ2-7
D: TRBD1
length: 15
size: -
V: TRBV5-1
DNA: TGCGCCAGCAGCTCAACCGGGACAGGCTCCTACGAGCAGTACTTC
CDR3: CASSSTGTGSYEQYF

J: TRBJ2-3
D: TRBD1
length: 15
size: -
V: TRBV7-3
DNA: TGTGCCAGCAGCCGAGGGGGCCCTAGCACAGATACGCAGTATTTT
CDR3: CASSRGGPSTDTQYF

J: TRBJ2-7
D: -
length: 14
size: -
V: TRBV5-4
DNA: TGTGCCAGCAGCTTGGGGGCAGGGCCCCCACAGCAGTACTTC
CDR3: CASSLGAGPPQQYF

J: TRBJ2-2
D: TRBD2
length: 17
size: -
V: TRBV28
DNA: TGTGCCAGCCCCCCTAGCGGGGTTACAACGAACACCGGGGAGCTGTTTTTT
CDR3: CASPPSGVTTNTGELFF

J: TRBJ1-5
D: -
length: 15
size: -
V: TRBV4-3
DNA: TGCGCCAGCAGCCAAGATTACACCAGTGGACAGCCCCAGCATTTT
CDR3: CASSQDYTSGQPQHF

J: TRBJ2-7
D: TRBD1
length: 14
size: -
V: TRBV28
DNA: TGTGCCAGCAGTGAGCCGGGACAGGGGAACGAGCAGTACTTC
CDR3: CASSEPGQGNEQYF

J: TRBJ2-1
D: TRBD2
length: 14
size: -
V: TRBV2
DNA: TGTGCCTACCTCCCTACGGGGGGGCGGAATGAGCAGTTCTTC
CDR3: CAYLPTGGRNEQFF

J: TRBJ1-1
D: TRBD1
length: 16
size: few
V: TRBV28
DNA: TGTGCCAGCCTCAACAGGGGGCGCTTGAGGAACACTGAAGCTTTCTTT
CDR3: CASLNRGRLRNTEAFF

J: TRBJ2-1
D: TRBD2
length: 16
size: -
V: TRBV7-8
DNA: TGTGCCAGCAGCTTAGAGCCGGGGGGCTCCTACAATGAGCAGTTCTTC
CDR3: CASSLEPGGSYNEQFF

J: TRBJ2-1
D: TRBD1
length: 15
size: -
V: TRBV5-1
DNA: TGCGCCAGCAGTGAAACAGGGGGCTTCTACAATGAGCAGTTCTTC
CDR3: CASSETGGFYNEQFF

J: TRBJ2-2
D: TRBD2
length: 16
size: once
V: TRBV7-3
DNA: TGTGCCAGCAGCCGAAAAGGGACGGGAGGGACCGGGGAGCTGTTTTTT
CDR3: CASSRKGTGGTGELFF

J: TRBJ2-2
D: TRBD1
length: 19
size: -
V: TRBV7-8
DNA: TGTGCCAGCAGAACAAATCCTCGACAGGGGGCGACGAACACCGGGGAGCTGTTTTTT
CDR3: CASRTNPRQGATNTGELFF

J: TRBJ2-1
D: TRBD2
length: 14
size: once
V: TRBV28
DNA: TGTGCCAGCAGTTTACTAGCGGGGGGGAATGAGCAGTTCTTC
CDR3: CASSLLAGGNEQFF

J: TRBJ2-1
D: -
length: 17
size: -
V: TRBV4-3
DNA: TGCGCCAGCAGCCAAGATAGGGGGGCCGACTCCTACAATGAGCAGTTCTTC
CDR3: CASSQDRGADSYNEQFF

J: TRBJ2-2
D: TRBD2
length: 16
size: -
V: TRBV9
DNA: TGTGCCAGCAGCGTCCAGCGGGGGGCCCCGAGTGGGGAGCTGTTTTTT
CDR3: CASSVQRGAPSGELFF

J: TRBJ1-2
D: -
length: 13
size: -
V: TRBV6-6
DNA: TGTGCCAGCAGTCGCAGGGTGGATTCCCGCTACACCTTC
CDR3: CASSRRVDSRYTF

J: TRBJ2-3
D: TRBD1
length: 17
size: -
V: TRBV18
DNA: TGTGCCAGCTCACGACCCGGGACAGGGTATAGCACAGATACGCAGTATTTT
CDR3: CASSRPGTGYSTDTQYF

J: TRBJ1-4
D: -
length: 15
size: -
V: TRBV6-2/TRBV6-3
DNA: TGTGCCAGCAGTTACCCAGGACGGATAGGTGAAAAACTGTTTTTT
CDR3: CASSYPGRIGEKLFF

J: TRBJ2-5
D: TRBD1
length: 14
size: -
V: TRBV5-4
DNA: TGTGCCAGCAGCTGGACAGGGGGCATAGAGACCCAGTACTTC
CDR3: CASSWTGGIETQYF

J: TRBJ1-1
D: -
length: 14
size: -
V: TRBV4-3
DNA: TGCGCCAGCAGCCAAAGGGGGGGATGGACTGAAGCTTTCTTT
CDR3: CASSQRGGWTEAFF

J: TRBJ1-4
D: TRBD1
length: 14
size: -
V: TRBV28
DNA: TGTGCCAGCAGTATACAGGGGGCTGAAGAAAAACTGTTTTTT
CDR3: CASSIQGAEEKLFF

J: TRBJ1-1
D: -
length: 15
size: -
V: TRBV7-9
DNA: TGTGCCAGCAGCTTAACAGTGGACGGGAACACTGAAGCTTTCTTT
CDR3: CASSLTVDGNTEAFF

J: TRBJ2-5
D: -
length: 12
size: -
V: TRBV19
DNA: TGTGCCAGTAGTACTGGGGTTGAGACCCAGTACTTC
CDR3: CASSTGVETQYF

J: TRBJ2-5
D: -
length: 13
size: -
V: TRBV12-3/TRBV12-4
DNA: TGTGCCAGCAGTTTAGGGGTTGGAGAGACCCAGTACTTC
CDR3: CASSLGVGETQYF

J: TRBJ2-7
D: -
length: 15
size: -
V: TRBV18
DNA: TGTGCCAGCTCACCAGACTCCCGCAGCTCCTACGAGCAGTACTTC
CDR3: CASSPDSRSSYEQYF

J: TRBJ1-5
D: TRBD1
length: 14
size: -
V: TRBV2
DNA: TGTGCCAGCAGTGTCGACAGGGGAAATCAGCCCCAGCATTTT
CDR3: CASSVDRGNQPQHF

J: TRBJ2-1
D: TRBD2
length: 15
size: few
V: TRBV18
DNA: TGTGCCAGCTCACCACCCGGGACTAGCGCAAATGAGCAGTTCTTC
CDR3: CASSPPGTSANEQFF